Sequencing of this T cell receptor (beta chain) was carried out in a study of shared clonotypes between healthy human individuals. How the authors handled the data: ImmunoSEQ junction-only sequences lacked quality scores, so their filtering differed. Sequenced by immunoSEQ multiplex PCR; TCRdb stores in-frame clones only, minus some. Clone size and the V and J calls come from that table; the DNA yielded D and trimming. The repertoire holds millions of clones, with about 95% as singletons. A word on this clone: The target antigen is unknown.

The study's findings and limits: Rarefaction demonstrated incomplete sorted-subset sequencing despite large depth. Naive subsets usually exceeded memory subsets in estimated richness.

Naive CD8 cells, CD45RO-negative and positively selected for CCR7, excluded terminally differentiated effector memory CD45RA+ cells. Those who donated, Caucasian adults without exception, all lived in Nashville, Tennessee. The CDR3 extends over 18 amino acids. The V and J genes are TRBV12-2 and TRBJ2-7; the table's D call TRBD2 went unverified against the DNA. TRBV12-2 is a listed pseudogene. Sample: naive CD8+ T cells sorted from blood. This receptor was identified in a man between 18 and 35 years old in good health. DNA of the CDR3: TGTGCAAGTCGCCCCGTCCTAGCGGGGGGGAAGAGCTCCTACGAGCAGTACTTC. Translated: CASRPVLAGGKSSYEQYF.